These T cell receptor beta chains were read from a single sample in a study of T cells after yellow fever vaccination. Each CDR3 protein gets one entry after TCRdb re-called the 5' RACE reads with MiXCR. The repertoire consists of just under 600,000 distinct CDR3 sequences, with roughly 14% occurring once and the leading ten covering around 15%. Sequences were derived from PBMCs, sampled on the day of the yellow fever booster vaccination. The source is a man aged 30-40 years who received the YFV17D yellow fever vaccine. Each CDR3 is given with its conserved first and last residue. A D gene is named only where the DNA matches it firmly. Rows may omit the clone size; those that give it use once, few, many or a size class.

CASSRFNSPLHF | TGTGCCAGCAGCCGATTTAATTCACCCCTCCACTTT | TRBV27 | - | TRBJ1-6 | -
CASSMDRGNQPQHF | TGTGCCAGCAGCATGGACAGGGGGAATCAGCCCCAGCATTTT | TRBV11-2 | TRBD1 | TRBJ1-5 | few
CSATAGSQPQHF | TGCAGTGCTACCGCGGGAAGTCAGCCCCAGCATTTT | TRBV20-1 | - | TRBJ1-5 | -
CASSSGTSGVYNEQFF | TGTGCCAGCAGCAGCGGGACTAGCGGAGTATACAATGAGCAGTTCTTC | TRBV7-8 | TRBD2 | TRBJ2-1 | -
CASSLRETREQFF | TGTGCCAGCAGTCTCCGGGAGACCAGGGAGCAGTTCTTC | TRBV12-3/TRBV12-4 | - | TRBJ2-1 | many
CASSSPRGRLDEQFF | TGTGCCAGCAGCTCCCCTCGGGGGAGGCTCGATGAGCAGTTCTTC | TRBV11-2 | - | TRBJ2-1 | -
CSATDSRYNEQFF | TGCAGTGCTACGGACTCCAGGTACAATGAGCAGTTCTTC | TRBV20-1 | - | TRBJ2-1 | few
CASSLGWDRVRETQYF | TGCGCCAGCAGCTTGGGATGGGACAGGGTGCGAGAGACCCAGTACTTC | TRBV5-1 | TRBD1 | TRBJ2-5 | -
CASSLRAQGADTQYF | TGTGCCAGCAGCTTAAGGGCTCAGGGGGCAGATACGCAGTATTTT | TRBV7-2 | TRBD1 | TRBJ2-3 | few
CSARGASSGTYNEQFF | TGCAGTGCTAGAGGGGCCTCTAGCGGGACTTACAATGAGCAGTTCTTC | TRBV20-1 | TRBD2 | TRBJ2-1 | few
CASTLIRLNYNEQFF | TGTGCCAGCACCTTAATTAGGCTAAATTACAATGAGCAGTTCTTC | TRBV7-9 | - | TRBJ2-1 | few
CASSLPTREGTDTQYF | TGTGCCAGCAGCTTGCCTACCCGGGAGGGCACAGATACGCAGTATTTT | TRBV5-6 | TRBD2 | TRBJ2-3 | few
CASSGGTSGSSSYEQYF | TGTGCCAGCAGTGGCGGGACTAGCGGGAGTTCCTCCTACGAGCAGTACTTC | TRBV12-3/TRBV12-4 | TRBD2 | TRBJ2-7 | -
CSISTQPNQPQHF | TGTTCCATCAGTACCCAGCCCAATCAGCCCCAGCATTTT | TRBV10-3 | - | TRBJ1-5 | -
CSARDFGYTEAFF | TGCAGTGCTAGAGATTTCGGCTACACTGAAGCTTTCTTT | TRBV20-1 | - | TRBJ1-1 | few
CASSQAWRSPQTYEQYF | TGTGCCAGCAGCCAAGCCTGGCGGAGTCCCCAAACCTACGAGCAGTACTTC | TRBV4-2 | - | TRBJ2-7 | -
CAWSMGSYQPQHF | TGTGCCTGGAGTATGGGGAGCTATCAGCCCCAGCATTTT | TRBV30 | - | TRBJ1-5 | -
CASSTQGVEQYF | TGTGCCAGCTCAACACAGGGGGTCGAGCAGTACTTC | TRBV18 | TRBD1 | TRBJ2-7 | few
CASKVLGENTQYF | TGTGCCAGCAAAGTTCTAGGCGAGAATACGCAGTATTTT | TRBV6-1 | - | TRBJ2-3 | -
CASSHTAGYGYTF | TGTGCCAGTAGCCATACGGCGGGATATGGCTACACCTTC | TRBV19 | - | TRBJ1-2 | few
CASSQQGLGGTDTQYF | TGTGCCAGCAGCCAACAGGGACTAGGAGGCACAGATACGCAGTATTTT | TRBV7-2 | TRBD2 | TRBJ2-3 | few
CASRWDQSSTEAFF | TGTGCCAGCAGGTGGGACCAATCGAGCACTGAAGCTTTCTTT | TRBV12-3/TRBV12-4 | - | TRBJ1-1 | few
CSVDPGSETQYF | TGCAGCGTTGACCCAGGGTCGGAGACCCAGTACTTC | TRBV29-1 | - | TRBJ2-5 | few
CSAREEGGYGYTF | TGCAGTGCTAGAGAGGAGGGAGGCTATGGCTACACCTTC | TRBV20-1 | - | TRBJ1-2 | few
CASSLALAVGAATGELFF | TGTGCCAGCAGCTTAGCTCTCGCGGTCGGGGCGGCAACCGGGGAGCTGTTTTTT | TRBV11-1 | - | TRBJ2-2 | few
CASSLRQSDSNQPQHF | TGTGCCAGCAGCCTCCGACAGTCCGATAGCAATCAGCCCCAGCATTTT | TRBV7-2 | - | TRBJ1-5 | -
CASKTTGGEGYTF | TGTGCCAGCAAAACGACAGGGGGCGAAGGCTACACCTTC | TRBV12-3/TRBV12-4 | TRBD1 | TRBJ1-2 | -
CASSLSGRVKNEQFF | TGTGCCAGCAGTTTGAGCGGGAGGGTTAAAAATGAGCAGTTCTTC | TRBV12-3/TRBV12-4 | TRBD2 | TRBJ2-1 | -
CSVKLGPGGETQYF | TGCAGCGTAAAACTTGGCCCCGGAGGGGAGACCCAGTACTTC | TRBV29-1 | - | TRBJ2-5 | many
CAISSDNEQFF | TGTGCCATCAGTTCCGACAATGAGCAGTTCTTC | TRBV10-3 | - | TRBJ2-1 | many
CALARGGGNQPQHF | TGTGCCCTCGCGCGGGGGGGGGGCAATCAGCCCCAGCATTTT | TRBV28 | - | TRBJ1-5 | few